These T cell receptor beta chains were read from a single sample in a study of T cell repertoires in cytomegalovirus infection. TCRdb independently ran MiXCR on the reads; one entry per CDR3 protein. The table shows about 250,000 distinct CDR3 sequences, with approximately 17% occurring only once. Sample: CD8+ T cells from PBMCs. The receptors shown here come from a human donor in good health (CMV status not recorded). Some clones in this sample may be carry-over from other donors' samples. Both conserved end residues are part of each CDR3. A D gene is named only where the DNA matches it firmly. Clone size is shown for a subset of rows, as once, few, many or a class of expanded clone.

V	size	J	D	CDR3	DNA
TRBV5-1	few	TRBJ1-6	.	CASTGGFDSPLHF	TGCGCCAGCACGGGGGGTTTTGATTCACCCCTCCACTTT
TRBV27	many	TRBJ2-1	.	CASSPPGSLRQFF	TGTGCCAGCAGTCCCCCTGGGAGCTTGAGGCAGTTCTTC
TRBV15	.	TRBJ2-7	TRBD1	CATSRGGGQRDEQYF	TGTGCCACCAGCAGAGGTGGGGGACAGAGAGACGAGCAGTACTTC
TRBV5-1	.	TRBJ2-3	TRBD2	CASSLEGSGGTDTQYF	TGCGCCAGCAGCTTGGAAGGTAGCGGGGGCACAGATACGCAGTATTTT
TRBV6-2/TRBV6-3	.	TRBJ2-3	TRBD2	CASKQNPGTSGVYTDTQYF	TGTGCCAGCAAACAGAATCCCGGGACTAGCGGGGTTTACACAGATACGCAGTATTTT
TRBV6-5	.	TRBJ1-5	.	CASNPTDSNQPQHF	TGTGCCAGCAACCCTACAGATAGCAATCAGCCCCAGCATTTT
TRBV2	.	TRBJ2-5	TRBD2	CASISNSGASETQYF	TGTGCCAGCATCTCGAATAGCGGGGCATCAGAGACCCAGTACTTC
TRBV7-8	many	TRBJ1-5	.	CASSLGGQFEPSNQPQHF	TGTGCCAGCAGCTTAGGAGGACAGTTCGAGCCTAGCAATCAGCCCCAGCATTTT
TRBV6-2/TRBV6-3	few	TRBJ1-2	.	CASSPPAGRWGYTF	TGTGCCAGCAGCCCACCTGCAGGCCGCTGGGGCTACACCTTC
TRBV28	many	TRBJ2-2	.	CASSSWGVSNTGELFF	TGTGCCAGCAGTTCCTGGGGGGTATCGAACACCGGGGAGCTGTTTTTT
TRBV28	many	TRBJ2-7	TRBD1	CASSLMGQGDYEQYF	TGTGCCAGCAGTTTGATGGGACAGGGGGACTACGAGCAGTACTTC
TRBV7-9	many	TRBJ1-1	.	CASSLGSTEAFF	TGTGCCAGCAGCTTAGGGAGCACTGAAGCTTTCTTT
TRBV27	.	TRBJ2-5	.	CASSQTGLRGESQYF	TGTGCCAGCAGCCAAACCGGACTCCGCGGGGAGTCCCAGTACTTC
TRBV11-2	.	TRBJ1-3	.	CASSSHTLPGNTIYF	TGTGCCAGCAGCTCTCACACATTGCCTGGAAACACCATATATTTT
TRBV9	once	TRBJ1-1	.	CASSVEGGYTEAFF	TGTGCCAGCAGCGTAGAAGGGGGGTACACTGAAGCTTTCTTT
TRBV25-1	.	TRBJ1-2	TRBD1	CASSEYSQGLKDGYTF	TGTGCCAGCAGTGAATATTCACAGGGGCTTAAGGATGGCTACACCTTC